Following are 12 T cell receptor beta chains from one sample sequenced in a study of PD-L1 blockade in urothelial cancer (dated by TCRdb to the late 2010s). Libraries were made using the immunoSEQ multiplex PCR assay. The source is immuneACCESS, and TCRdb retained only in-frame sequences with V and J called. Part of the clones is not carried over; for the studies checked, unresolved V genes explain less than half of this, and the remainder is unexplained. This sample has over 50,000 clones in its table, and just over 85% of those were observed once. Clones ranked in the top ten supply less than 3.5% of the sample. Specimen: PBMCs, collected around atezolizumab (anti-PD-L1) treatment. These receptors were collected from a man aged 50 or older with urothelial cancer.

V is TRBV7-9 and J is TRBJ1-1, with D possibly TRBD1 on 5 matching bases. The CDR3 length is 14 residues. Trimming cost V 3 bases and J 4 bases, with 12 bases left between them. The germline CDR1 and CDR2 sequences are SEHNR and FQNEAQ (reference sequence). This CDR3 is CASSFTGSGTEAFF. DNA of the CDR3: TGTGCCAGCAGCTTTACAGGATCTGGCACTGAAGCTTTCTTT.

This clone has only a few counts. The chain uses TRBV30 and TRBJ1-2, with D unresolved. CDR1 and CDR2 from the germline V gene are GTSNPN and SVGIG (reference sequence). This CDR3 spans 11 amino acids. V was cut by 2 bases and J by 1 base, with 2 bases left in between. CDR3 amino acids: CAWSRNYGYTF. The CDR3 DNA reads as TGTGCCTGGAGTCGTAACTATGGCTACACCTTC.

V is TRBV5-4 and J is TRBJ2-6; 7 nucleotides match TRBD2. This CDR3 contains 17 residues. V shed 4 bases and J 2 bases; nucleotides not matched to a gene: 9. Germline CDR1 SGHNT, CDR2 YYREEE (reference sequence). CDR3 sequence: CASSQPGGRAGANVLTF. In DNA, the CDR3 is TGTGCCAGCAGCCAACCGGGAGGCCGGGCTGGGGCCAACGTCCTGACTTTC.

This sequence joins TRBV6-5 and TRBJ1-1; 9 bases are shared with TRBD1. This CDR3 spans 14 amino acids. V was pared by 5 bases and J by 1 base, with 2 bases of the junction left unmatched. Germline CDR1 reads MNHEY; CDR2 reads SVGAGI. The CDR3 loop is CASSADRGNTEAFF. The CDR3 coding sequence is TGTGCCAGCAGTGCGGACAGGGGGAACACTGAAGCTTTCTTT.

The DNA for the CDR3 is TGTGCCAGCTCCCCCGCCGGGACAGACAACTATGGCTACACCTTC. Amino acids: CASSPAGTDNYGYTF. V is TRBV18 and J is TRBJ1-2; TRBD1 matches at 7 bases. Germline V lookup: CDR1 KGHSH, CDR2 LQKENI. This CDR3 is 15 amino acids long. The J segment lost 2 bases and the V segment lost 6 bases, leaving 9 bases of the junction unmatched. Full variable domain (remainder filled in from reference TRBV18 and TRBJ1-2): NAGVMQNPRHLVRRRGQEARLRCSPMKGHSHVYWYRQLPEEGLKFMVYLQKENIIDESGMPKERFSAEFPKEGPSILRIQQVVRGDSAAYFCASSPAGTDNYGYTFGSGTRLTVV.

This clone came up once. The chain combines TRBV27 with TRBJ2-5, with D possibly being TRBD2 (6 bases). The CDR3 loop spans 15 amino acids. V was clipped by 5 bases and J by 3 bases, with 16 bases between them. Germline V gene data show CDR1 as MNHEY and CDR2 as SMNVEV (reference sequence). The CDR3 DNA sequence: TGTGCCAGCAGTATGGACTATCGGCCAAAAGAGACCCAGTACTTC. Encoded protein: CASSMDYRPKETQYF.

Here the CDR3 reads CASSYSSQGAFYGYTF. The CDR3, as DNA: TGTGCCAGCAGTTACTCCTCACAGGGGGCTTTCTATGGCTACACCTTC. This chain links TRBV6-5 with TRBJ1-2; TRBD1 matches at 9 bases. Trimming took 0 bases from V and 4 from J; bases not matched to a gene: 6. Germline-derived CDR1 and CDR2 are MNHEY and SVGAGI. The CDR3 sequence is 16 residues long.

The chain is built from TRBV19 and TRBJ1-6, with D maybe TRBD1 (5 bases). Germline CDR1 reads LNHDA; CDR2 reads SQIVND (reference sequence). V was shortened by 8 bases and J by 8 bases, with 25 bases between the two germline ends. The CDR3 consists of 17 residues. As DNA, the CDR3 is TGTGCCAGTCGGAGGGCCTTTTCCTTAAGGGACCATTCACCCCTCCACTTT. Amino acid sequence: CASRRAFSLRDHSPLHF.

This sequence joins TRBV7-9 and TRBJ1-1; D remains ambiguous. Germline V gene data show CDR1 as SEHNR and CDR2 as FQNEAQ (reference sequence). The length of the CDR3 is 12 residues. Trimming took 3 bases from V and 5 from J, leaving 7 bases between them. The CDR3 nucleotides read TGTGCCAGCAGCTTGATGGAGACTGAAGCTTTCTTT. It encodes CASSLMETEAFF.

This clone turned up a few times. The chain combines TRBV19 with TRBJ2-2; a possible D gene is TRBD1 (6 bases). This CDR3 spans 16 amino acids. Per the germline V gene, CDR1 is LNHDA and CDR2 is SQIVND (reference sequence). V gave up 4 bases and J gave up 4 bases, with 16 bases separating them. CDR3 in amino acids: CASSNPGHMGTGELFF. CDR3 bases: TGTGCCAGTAGTAATCCGGGACACATGGGCACCGGGGAGCTGTTTTTT.

The V call is TRBV27, the J call TRBJ2-7, with 8 bases lining up with TRBD2. This CDR3 has 13 amino acids. The germline gives CDR1 MNHEY, CDR2 SMNVEV (reference sequence). V lost 2 bases and J lost 4; bases outside the gene matches: 1. For the CDR3, the DNA is TGTGCCAGCAGTTTAAGCGGGAGTTACGAGCAGTACTTC. This codes for CASSLSGSYEQYF.

The chain couples TRBV2 to TRBJ2-5, with a weak D call TRBD1 (6 bases). The CDR3 is made up of 15 amino acids. Germline V lookup: CDR1 SNHLY, CDR2 FYNNEI. V lost 4 bases and J 2 bases, leaving 14 bases between the germline ends. The CDR3 sequence is CASSANRVSQETQYF. CDR3 coding DNA: TGTGCCAGCAGTGCAAACAGGGTTTCTCAAGAGACCCAGTACTTC. Full variable domain (outside the CDR3, taken from reference TRBV2 and TRBJ2-5): EPEVTQTPSHQVTQMGQEVILRCVPISNHLYFYWYRQILGQKVEFLVSFYNNEISEKSEIFDDQFSVERPDGSNFTLKIRSTKLEDSAMYFCASSANRVSQETQYFGPGTRLLVL.